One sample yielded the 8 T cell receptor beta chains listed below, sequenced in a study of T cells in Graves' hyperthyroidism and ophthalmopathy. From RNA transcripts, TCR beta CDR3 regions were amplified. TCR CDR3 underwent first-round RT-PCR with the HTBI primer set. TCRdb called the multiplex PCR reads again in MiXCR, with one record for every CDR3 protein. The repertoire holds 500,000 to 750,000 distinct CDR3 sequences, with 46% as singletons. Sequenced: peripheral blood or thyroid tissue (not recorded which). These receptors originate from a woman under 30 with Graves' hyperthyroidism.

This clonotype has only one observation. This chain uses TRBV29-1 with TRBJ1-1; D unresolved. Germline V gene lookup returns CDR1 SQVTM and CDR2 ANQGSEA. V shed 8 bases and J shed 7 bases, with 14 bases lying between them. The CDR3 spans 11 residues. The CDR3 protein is CSLIGGGEAFF. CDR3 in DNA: TGCAGCCTAATTGGTGGCGGTGAAGCTTTCTTT.

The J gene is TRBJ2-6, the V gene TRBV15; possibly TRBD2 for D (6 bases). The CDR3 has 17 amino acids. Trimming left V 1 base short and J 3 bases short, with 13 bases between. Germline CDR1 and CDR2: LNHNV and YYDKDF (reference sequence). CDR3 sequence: CATSRAGNGGGANVLTF. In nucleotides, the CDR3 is TGTGCCACCAGCAGAGCCGGCAACGGGGGTGGGGCCAACGTCCTGACTTTC. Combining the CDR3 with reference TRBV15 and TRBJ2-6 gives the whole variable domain DAMVIQNPRYQVTQFGKPVTLSCSQTLNHNVMYWYQQKSSQAPKLLFHYYDKDFNNEADTPDNFQSRRPNTSFCFLDIRSPGLGDTAMYLCATSRAGNGGGANVLTFGAGSRLTVL.

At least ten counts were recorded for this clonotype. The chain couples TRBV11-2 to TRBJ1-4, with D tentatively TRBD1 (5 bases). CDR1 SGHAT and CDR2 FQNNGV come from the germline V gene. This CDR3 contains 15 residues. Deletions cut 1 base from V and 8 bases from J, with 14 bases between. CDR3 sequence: CASSLGSGQGEKLFF. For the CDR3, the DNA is TGTGCCAGCAGCTTAGGGTCGGGGCAAGGGGAAAAACTGTTTTTT.

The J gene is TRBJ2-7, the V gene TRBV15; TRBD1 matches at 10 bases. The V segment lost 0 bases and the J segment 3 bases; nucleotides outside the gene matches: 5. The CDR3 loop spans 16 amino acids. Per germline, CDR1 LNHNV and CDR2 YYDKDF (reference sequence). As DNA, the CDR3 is TGTGCCACCAGCAGAGATAAGGGACAGGGGCTCTACGAGCAGTACTTC. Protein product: CATSRDKGQGLYEQYF.

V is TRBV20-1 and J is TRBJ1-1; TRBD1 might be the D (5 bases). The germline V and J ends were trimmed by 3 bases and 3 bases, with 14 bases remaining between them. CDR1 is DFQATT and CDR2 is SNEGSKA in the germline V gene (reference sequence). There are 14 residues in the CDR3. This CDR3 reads CSARDWVGDTEAFF. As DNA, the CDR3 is TGCAGTGCTAGGGATTGGGTGGGGGACACTGAAGCTTTCTTT.

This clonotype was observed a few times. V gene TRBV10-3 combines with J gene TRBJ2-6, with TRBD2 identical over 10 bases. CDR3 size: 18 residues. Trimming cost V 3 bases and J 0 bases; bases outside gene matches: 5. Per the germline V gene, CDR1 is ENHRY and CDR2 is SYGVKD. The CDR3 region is CAISDYSGRNSGANVLTF. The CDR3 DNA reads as TGTGCCATCAGTGACTATAGCGGGAGGAACTCTGGGGCCAACGTCCTGACTTTC.

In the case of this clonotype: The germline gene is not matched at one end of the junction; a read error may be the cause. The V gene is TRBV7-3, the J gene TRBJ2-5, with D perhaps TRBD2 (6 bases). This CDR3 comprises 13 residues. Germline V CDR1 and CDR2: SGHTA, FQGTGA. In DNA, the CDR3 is TGTGCTAGCAGCCATGGGCCGGGGGTGACCCAGTACTTC. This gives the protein CASSHGPGVTQYF.

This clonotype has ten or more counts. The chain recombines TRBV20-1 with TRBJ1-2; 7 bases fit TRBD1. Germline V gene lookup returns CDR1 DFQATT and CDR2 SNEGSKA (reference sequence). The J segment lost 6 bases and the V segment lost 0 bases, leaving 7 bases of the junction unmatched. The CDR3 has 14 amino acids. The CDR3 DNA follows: TGCAGTGCTAGAGATCCAGGGGGTTTGCATGGCTACACCTTC. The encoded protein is CSARDPGGLHGYTF.